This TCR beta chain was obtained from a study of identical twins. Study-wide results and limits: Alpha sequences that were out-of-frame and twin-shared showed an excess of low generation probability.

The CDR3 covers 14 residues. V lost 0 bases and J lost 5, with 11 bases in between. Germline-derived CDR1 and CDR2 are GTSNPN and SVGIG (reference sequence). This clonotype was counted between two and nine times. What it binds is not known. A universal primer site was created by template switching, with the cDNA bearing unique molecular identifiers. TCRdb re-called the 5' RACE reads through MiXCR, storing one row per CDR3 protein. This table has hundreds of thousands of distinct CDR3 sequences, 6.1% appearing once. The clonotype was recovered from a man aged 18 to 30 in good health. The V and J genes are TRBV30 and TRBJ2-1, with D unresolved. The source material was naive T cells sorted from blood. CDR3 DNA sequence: TGTGCCTGGAGTGTCCGCCTACAAGACAATGAGCAGTTCTTC. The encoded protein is CAWSVRLQDNEQFF.